One and the same sample provided the 3 T cell receptor beta chains below, sequenced in a study of blood T cell repertoires in COVID-19. Here immunoSEQ multiplex PCR was the method, and the copy in TCRdb shows in-frame clones only, minus some. Of about 130,000 clones in the sample, around 75% were seen once. Sequencing was done on a sample of peripheral blood. These receptors originate from a woman in her 70s with COVID-19, enrolled during active disease.

The gene calls are TRBV9 and TRBJ2-7, with D possibly TRBD1 on 6 matching bases. The V gene's germline CDR1 is SGDLS and CDR2 YYNGEE. Trimming cost V 0 bases and J 0 bases, with 10 bases left between them. The CDR3 has 15 residues. The CDR3 DNA sequence: TGTGCCAGCAGCGTAGGTCCAGGGGACTCCTACGAGCAGTACTTC. It encodes CASSVGPGDSYEQYF.

The chain combines TRBV6-5 with TRBJ1-4; maybe TRBD1 (5 bases). This CDR3 has 11 residues. In germline, CDR1 is MNHEY, CDR2 SVGAGI. The CDR3 reads CATGDLGKLFF. CDR3 in DNA: TGTGCTACGGGGGACTTGGGAAAACTGTTTTTT.

CDR3: CASSLEGHHYEQYF. CDR3 coding DNA: TGCGCCAGCAGCTTGGAAGGACACCACTACGAGCAGTACTTC. The chain uses TRBV5-1 and TRBJ2-7, with D perhaps matching TRBD1 (5 bases). Germline V CDR1 and CDR2: SGHRS, YFSETQ. The V end lost 0 bases, the J end lost 3 bases, and 10 bases lay between the germline ends. The length of the CDR3 is 14 residues.